A single sample is the source of the 9 T cell receptor beta chains below, sequenced in a study of blood T cell repertoires in COVID-19. Repertoires were generated with immunoSEQ multiplex PCR, while TCRdb's copy carries only in-frame clones and drops some. This sample has more than 100,000 clones, with 79% found just once. The sequencing input was peripheral blood. The receptors here all came from a woman aged 80 or over with acute or convalescent COVID-19.

The rearrangement uses TRBV14 and TRBJ2-7, with 8 positions matching TRBD1. This CDR3 is built from 15 residues. V shed 1 base, J shed 0 bases, and the junction held 2 bases outside the gene matches. Germline loops: CDR1 SGHDN, CDR2 FVKESK. DNA of the CDR3: TGTGCCAGCAGCCAAGGGGGACAGGCCTCCTACGAGCAGTACTTC. This codes for CASSQGGQASYEQYF.

This clone was seen a single time. The chain carries TRBV19 and TRBJ2-2, with 7 bases identical to TRBD1. V was clipped by 7 bases and J by 2 bases; unmatched bases: 7. CDR1 is LNHDA, CDR2 SQIVND, per germline (reference sequence). This CDR3 has 15 residues. The CDR3 region is CASKSDRANTGELFF. DNA for the CDR3: TGTGCCAGTAAGTCTGACAGGGCCAACACCGGGGAGCTGTTTTTT.

V and J are TRBV6-1 and TRBJ1-4, with TRBD1 as a possible D gene (5 bases). Germline CDR1 MNHNS, CDR2 SASEGT. V lost 2 bases, J lost 4 bases, and 17 bases lay in between. CDR3 length: 17 amino acids. CDR3 residues: CASSERGQGSFNEKLFF. The CDR3 DNA sequence: TGTGCCAGCAGTGAAAGGGGCCAGGGCTCCTTTAATGAAAAACTGTTTTTT.

The chain couples TRBV3-1 (or the pseudogene TRBV3-2) to TRBJ2-7, with 14 bases matching TRBD2. The CDR3 runs to 17 residues. Germline CDR1 and CDR2: LGHDT and YNNKEL (reference sequence). Trimming cost V 5 bases and J 3 bases; bases outside gene matches: 9. The CDR3 bases are TGTGCCAGCAGCTCGCGGCCGGGGACTAGCGGGAGCTACGAGCAGTACTTC. Translated: CASSSRPGTSGSYEQYF.

V and J are TRBV5-1 and TRBJ2-1, with 8 bases that match TRBD1. The CDR3 length is 14 residues. CDR1 and CDR2 (germline): SGHRS, YFSETQ. V trimming: 2 bases; J trimming: 4 bases; junction bases outside the gene matches: 2. The CDR3 spells CASSFGQGYNEQFF. In nucleotides, the CDR3 is TGCGCCAGCAGCTTCGGACAGGGTTACAATGAGCAGTTCTTC.

The rearrangement uses TRBV24-1 and TRBJ2-3, with TRBD1 matching over 9 bases. V was pared by 5 bases and J by 4 bases, with 0 bases of the junction left unmatched. This CDR3 region has 13 residues. Germline V lookup: CDR1 KGHDR, CDR2 SFDVKD. CDR3 sequence: CATSGTGADTQYF. For the CDR3, the DNA is TGTGCCACCAGTGGGACAGGGGCAGATACGCAGTATTTT.

The V gene is TRBV4-3, the J gene TRBJ2-5; TRBD2 matches 11 bases. The ends lost 0 bases at V and 4 bases at J; junction bases unmatched: 7. The CDR3 is made up of 17 amino acids. Germline CDR1 reads LGHNA; CDR2 reads YSLEER. The CDR3: CASSQDSASGGRETQYF. In DNA form, the CDR3 reads TGCGCCAGCAGCCAAGATTCGGCTAGCGGGGGGCGAGAGACCCAGTACTTC.

The gene calls are TRBV7-9 and TRBJ2-5, with 12 bases fitting TRBD2. Trimming removed 6 bases from V and 4 bases from J; junction bases left unmatched: 12. Germline assignment: CDR1 SEHNR and CDR2 FQNEAQ (reference sequence). The CDR3 spans 17 residues. The CDR3 DNA is TGTGCCAGCAGTCCTCCTAGCGGGAGGGCTGGTGGAGAGACCCAGTACTTC. Amino acid sequence: CASSPPSGRAGGETQYF.

The chain is built from TRBV6-6 and TRBJ2-7, with D maybe TRBD1 (6 bases). The V end lost 2 bases, the J end lost 2 bases, and 13 bases lay between the germline ends. Germline lookup yields CDR1 MNHNY and CDR2 SVGAGI (reference sequence). The CDR3 is 15 amino acids. The CDR3 loop is CASSYGGGIAYEQYF. CDR3 DNA: TGTGCCAGCAGTTACGGGGGCGGCATCGCCTACGAGCAGTACTTC.